This is a list of T cell receptor beta chains from one sample in a study of blood T cell repertoires in COVID-19. Assay used: immunoSEQ multiplex PCR; TCRdb lists only in-frame clones, some missing. The data contain 350,000 or so clones, about nine tenths of them singletons. The sample comprised PBMCs or T cells enriched from blood (not recorded which). Every receptor here comes from a woman under 40 who had been exposed to COVID-19. Both conserved end residues are part of each CDR3. Fields, in order: clone size, D gene, V gene, J gene, CDR3 protein, CDR3 DNA. The D gene is left open where the match is weak. A row's size may be missing; if present it is once, few, many or a size class.

size: -; D: TRBD1; V: TRBV9; J: TRBJ1-4; CDR3: CASSVTGDGNEKLFF; DNA: TGTGCCAGCAGCGTCACAGGGGATGGGAATGAAAAACTGTTTTTT
size: once; D: TRBD2; V: TRBV7-9; J: TRBJ2-2; CDR3: CASSSLPAGVVGELFF; DNA: TGTGCCAGCAGCTCGCTGCCAGCGGGAGTAGTCGGGGAGCTGTTTTTT
size: once; D: -; V: TRBV29-1; J: TRBJ1-1; CDR3: CSGSKGRGNTEAFF; DNA: TGCAGCGGTTCAAAAGGGCGGGGGAACACTGAAGCTTTCTTT
size: -; D: TRBD2; V: TRBV10-1; J: TRBJ2-5; CDR3: CASSAASGRETQYF; DNA: TGCGCCAGCAGTGCGGCTAGCGGGAGGGAGACCCAGTACTTC
size: -; D: TRBD2; V: TRBV4-1; J: TRBJ2-1; CDR3: CASSQDPAGRLYNEQFF; DNA: TGCGCCAGCAGCCAAGATCCAGCGGGACGATTGTACAATGAGCAGTTCTTC
size: -; D: TRBD1; V: TRBV6-5; J: TRBJ2-1; CDR3: CASRWTGSIEQFF; DNA: TGTGCCAGCAGATGGACAGGTTCTATTGAGCAGTTCTTC
size: -; D: -; V: TRBV9; J: TRBJ1-1; CDR3: CASSPRVGENTEAFF; DNA: TGTGCCAGCAGCCCCCGGGTAGGGGAGAACACTGAAGCTTTCTTT
size: -; D: -; V: TRBV2; J: TRBJ2-3; CDR3: CASTAQASGTDTQYF; DNA: TGTGCCAGCACCGCGCAAGCTAGCGGCACAGATACGCAGTATTTT
size: -; D: TRBD1; V: TRBV25-1; J: TRBJ1-1; CDR3: CASSEGAGGWTEAFF; DNA: TGTGCCAGCAGTGAAGGGGCAGGGGGGTGGACTGAAGCTTTCTTT
size: -; D: -; V: TRBV12-3/TRBV12-4; J: TRBJ2-7; CDR3: CASSLLGDEQYF; DNA: TGTGCCAGCAGTTTATTGGGCGACGAGCAGTACTTC
size: -; D: TRBD1; V: TRBV2; J: TRBJ1-2; CDR3: CASSIQGAGGYTF; DNA: TGTGCCAGCAGTATACAGGGGGCGGGAGGCTACACCTTC
size: -; D: -; V: TRBV28; J: TRBJ1-2; CDR3: CASLRGYGRSYGYTF; DNA: TGTGCCAGCTTAAGGGGGTACGGACGGTCCTATGGCTACACCTTC
size: -; D: TRBD2; V: TRBV5-6; J: TRBJ2-1; CDR3: CASSSTSGSHNEQFF; DNA: TGTGCCAGCAGCTCCACTAGCGGGAGCCACAATGAGCAGTTCTTC
size: -; D: -; V: TRBV7-9; J: TRBJ1-2; CDR3: CASSAINRVGYTF; DNA: TGTGCCAGCAGCGCAATTAACAGGGTTGGCTACACCTTC
size: -; D: -; V: TRBV9; J: TRBJ1-5; CDR3: CASSEGDYSNQPQHF; DNA: TGTGCCAGCAGCGAGGGAGACTATAGCAATCAGCCCCAGCATTTT
size: -; D: -; V: TRBV27; J: TRBJ2-5; CDR3: CASSRVGVEGAQYF; DNA: TGTGCCAGCAGTCGTGTTGGTGTCGAAGGGGCCCAGTACTTC
size: -; D: -; V: TRBV5-1; J: TRBJ1-6; CDR3: CASSLPGDNSPLHF; DNA: TGCGCCAGCAGCTTGCCAGGTGATAATTCACCCCTCCACTTT
size: few; D: TRBD2; V: TRBV4-2; J: TRBJ2-1; CDR3: CASSQDYGSGSSYNEQFF; DNA: TGTGCCAGCAGCCAAGATTATGGTAGCGGGAGCTCCTACAATGAGCAGTTCTTC
size: -; D: -; V: TRBV30; J: TRBJ1-1; CDR3: CAWSVRWGGGTEAFF; DNA: TGTGCCTGGAGTGTACGTTGGGGGGGTGGCACTGAAGCTTTCTTT
size: -; D: TRBD2; V: TRBV4-1; J: TRBJ2-1; CDR3: CASSHEGLGAGEQFF; DNA: TGCGCCAGCAGCCATGAAGGACTAGGAGCTGGTGAGCAGTTCTTC
size: -; D: TRBD2; V: TRBV14; J: TRBJ2-1; CDR3: CASSHLLADYNEQFF; DNA: TGTGCCAGCAGCCATCTCCTAGCGGATTACAATGAGCAGTTCTTC
size: -; D: TRBD2; V: TRBV15; J: TRBJ2-2; CDR3: CATSRVVGRRLAGDTGELFF; DNA: TGTGCCACCAGCAGAGTCGTGGGGAGACGACTAGCGGGAGACACCGGGGAGCTGTTTTTT
size: -; D: TRBD2; V: TRBV2; J: TRBJ2-2; CDR3: CASFGRPWTGELFF; DNA: TGTGCCAGTTTCGGGAGGCCCTGGACCGGGGAGCTGTTTTTT
size: -; D: -; V: TRBV27; J: TRBJ2-5; CDR3: CASSLSPGRHETQYF; DNA: TGTGCCAGCAGTTTATCGCCGGGGAGACACGAGACCCAGTACTTC
size: -; D: -; V: TRBV7-9; J: TRBJ2-1; CDR3: CASSLYLEVEFF; DNA: TGTGCCAGCAGCTTATATTTGGAGGTGGAGTTCTTC
size: -; D: -; V: TRBV11-2; J: TRBJ1-1; CDR3: CASCRDRGNTEAFF; DNA: TGTGCCAGCTGTAGAGACAGAGGGAACACTGAAGCTTTCTTT
size: -; D: TRBD2; V: TRBV18; J: TRBJ2-1; CDR3: CASSPSGLAGAGNEQFF; DNA: TGTGCCAGCTCACCATCAGGACTAGCGGGAGCGGGTAATGAGCAGTTCTTC
size: once; D: -; V: TRBV19; J: TRBJ2-2; CDR3: CASSIKGHANTGELFF; DNA: TGTGCCAGTAGTATTAAGGGACACGCGAACACCGGGGAGCTGTTTTTT
size: -; D: -; V: TRBV3-1/TRBV3-2; J: TRBJ1-1; CDR3: CASTNGDHTEAFF; DNA: TGTGCCAGCACCAACGGGGATCACACTGAAGCTTTCTTT
size: -; D: TRBD1; V: TRBV18; J: TRBJ1-5; CDR3: CASSPDRVNQPQHF; DNA: TGTGCCAGCTCACCCGACAGGGTCAATCAGCCCCAGCATTTT
size: -; D: -; V: TRBV19; J: TRBJ1-6; CDR3: CASSTGTHSPLHF; DNA: TGTGCCAGTAGTACAGGAACACATTCACCCCTCCACTTT
size: -; D: TRBD1; V: TRBV14; J: TRBJ2-3; CDR3: CASSQMGDSPVTDTQYF; DNA: TGTGCCAGCAGCCAGATGGGGGACAGCCCGGTCACAGATACGCAGTATTTT
size: -; D: -; V: TRBV5-1; J: TRBJ2-1; CDR3: CASSILSGYNEQFF; DNA: TGCGCCAGCAGCATCCTCAGCGGCTACAATGAGCAGTTCTTC
size: -; D: TRBD2; V: TRBV11-3; J: TRBJ2-7; CDR3: CASSLDHREGYEQYF; DNA: TGTGCCAGCAGCTTAGATCACCGGGAGGGCTACGAGCAGTACTTC
size: -; D: -; V: TRBV19; J: TRBJ2-3; CDR3: CASSTRLGGNTDTQYF; DNA: TGTGCCAGTAGTACCCGCCTTGGGGGGAACACAGATACGCAGTATTTT
size: -; D: -; V: TRBV5-1; J: TRBJ2-7; CDR3: CASSLDGTYEQYF; DNA: TGCGCCAGCAGCTTGGACGGGACTTACGAGCAGTACTTC
size: -; D: TRBD1; V: TRBV5-1; J: TRBJ2-1; CDR3: CASSLAGGVRNEQFF; DNA: TGCGCCAGCAGCCTCGCAGGGGGCGTACGCAATGAGCAGTTCTTC
size: -; D: TRBD1; V: TRBV7-3; J: TRBJ1-6; CDR3: CASSLRGQGNSPLHF; DNA: TGTGCCAGCAGCTTAAGGGGACAGGGCAATTCACCCCTCCACTTT
size: -; D: TRBD2; V: TRBV27; J: TRBJ2-1; CDR3: CASSPMGLAGGSGEQFF; DNA: TGTGCCAGCAGTCCGATGGGTTTAGCGGGAGGGAGCGGGGAGCAGTTCTTC
size: -; D: -; V: TRBV27; J: TRBJ1-5; CDR3: CASSFGQGSSQPQHF; DNA: TGTGCCAGCAGTTTCGGGCAGGGGAGTAGTCAGCCCCAGCATTTT
size: -; D: TRBD2; V: TRBV28; J: TRBJ2-1; CDR3: CAVPGASGYNEQFF; DNA: TGTGCCGTCCCAGGAGCTAGCGGTTACAATGAGCAGTTCTTC
size: -; D: -; V: TRBV6-5; J: TRBJ2-1; CDR3: CACSYSFGGPNNEQFF; DNA: TGTGCCTGCAGTTACTCCTTTGGAGGGCCGAACAATGAGCAGTTCTTC
size: -; D: -; V: TRBV18; J: TRBJ1-1; CDR3: CASSPGWRVNTEAFF; DNA: TGTGCCAGCTCACCAGGGTGGAGGGTGAACACTGAAGCTTTCTTT
size: -; D: -; V: TRBV27; J: TRBJ2-5; CDR3: CASSLLATETQYF; DNA: TGTGCCAGCAGTTTACTAGCGACAGAGACCCAGTACTTC
size: -; D: -; V: TRBV7-9; J: TRBJ1-2; CDR3: CASSRGDVLYGYTF; DNA: TGTGCCAGCAGCCGCGGAGATGTCCTCTATGGCTACACCTTC
size: -; D: -; V: TRBV5-6; J: TRBJ1-1; CDR3: CASSLDSEAFF; DNA: TGTGCCAGCAGCTTGGACAGCGAAGCTTTCTTT